The 21 T cell receptor beta chains listed next were all sequenced from one sample in a study of control samples from healthy donors and cancer patients. The repertoire was sequenced with immunoSEQ multiplex PCR; TCRdb's copy has only in-frame clones and lacks some. The data show some 82,000 clones, more than 70% seen once. Sequencing was carried out using blood. The receptors originated from a man in his fifties or sixties in good health.

V gene TRBV27 combines with J gene TRBJ2-1, with no clear D. The CDR3 totals 14 residues. Looked up from germline, CDR1 is MNHEY and CDR2 is SMNVEV (reference sequence). Trimming pared 11 bases from V and 6 bases from J, leaving 20 bases between. CDR3 DNA sequence: TGTGCCTCCGCCCCCCAATCTTACCCCAATGAGCAGTTCTTC. Protein sequence: CASAPQSYPNEQFF.

This clone was seen only a few times. The CDR3 DNA reads as TGTGCCACCAGCAGTAAGGGGGCGGGGGCACCCCTCCACTTT. Its translation is CATSSKGAGAPLHF. V usage is TRBV15 and J usage is TRBJ1-6; 7 positions agree with TRBD1. V trimming: 3 bases; J trimming: 11 bases; junction bases outside the gene matches: 7. Germline values: CDR1 LNHNV, CDR2 YYDKDF (reference sequence). CDR3 length: 14 residues.

The chain employs TRBV3-1 (or the pseudogene TRBV3-2) and TRBJ2-1, with 13 bases identical to TRBD2. The CDR3 spans 18 residues. Germline lookup yields CDR1 LGHDT and CDR2 YNNKEL (reference sequence). Trimming at V came to 0 bases and at J to 10 bases, leaving 12 bases not matched to a gene. The CDR3 here is CASSQEERTSGRQGEQFF. CDR3 nucleotides: TGTGCCAGCAGCCAAGAAGAGCGGACTAGCGGGAGACAGGGCGAGCAGTTCTTC.

J is TRBJ2-1 and V is TRBV2; D gene unclear. With 7 bases removed from V and 2 bases from J, the gap between germline ends came to 12 bases. Germline CDR1 and CDR2: SNHLY and FYNNEI. There are 14 residues in the CDR3. CDR3 protein: CASTNDITYNEQFF. The CDR3, as DNA: TGTGCCAGCACCAACGACATTACCTACAATGAGCAGTTCTTC.

The genes are TRBV5-5 and TRBJ1-4; TRBD1 is a possible D gene (5 bases). The V end lost 1 base, the J end lost 5 bases, and 12 bases lay between the germline ends. The germline gives CDR1 SGHKS, CDR2 YYEKEE (reference sequence). This CDR3 has 15 amino acids. CDR3 DNA sequence: TGTGCCAGCAGCTTGTTATGGGGGGAGAATGAAAAACTGTTTTTT. This encodes CASSLLWGENEKLFF.

The chain combines TRBV6-4 with TRBJ2-1; 8 nucleotides line up with TRBD1. V was pared by 3 bases and J by 4 bases, with 5 bases of the junction left unmatched. This CDR3 contains 15 residues. Germline V gene data show CDR1 as MRHNA and CDR2 as SNTAGT. CDR3 bases: TGTGCCAGCAGTGAAGGGAGACAGGGGTACAATGAGCAGTTCTTC. The encoded protein is CASSEGRQGYNEQFF.

The chain uses TRBV25-1 and TRBJ1-2, with D possibly TRBD1 on 5 matching bases. Looked up from germline, CDR1 is MGHDK and CDR2 is SYGVNS. V shed 1 base and J shed 4 bases, with 10 bases lying between them. The CDR3 is 14 amino acids. The CDR3 coding sequence is TGTGCCAGCAGTGAATCAGGGCGACTCTATGGCTACACCTTC. Its translation is CASSESGRLYGYTF.

This chain joins TRBV5-1 and TRBJ1-2, with D tentatively TRBD1 (5 bases). V was trimmed by 4 bases and J by 2 bases, leaving 12 bases between them. The CDR3 runs 14 residues. Germline V lookup: CDR1 SGHRS, CDR2 YFSETQ. CDR3 amino acids: CASSGGNSNYGYTF. CDR3 nucleotides: TGCGCCAGCAGCGGGGGGAACAGCAACTATGGCTACACCTTC.

This clone was recorded only once. The chain couples TRBV30 to TRBJ1-1; possibly TRBD1 for D (5 bases). Trimming removed 2 bases at V and 3 bases at J, with 10 bases between. The CDR3 covers 13 residues. CDR1 is GTSNPN, CDR2 SVGIG, per germline (reference sequence). The CDR3 DNA follows: TGTGCCTGGAGTAACCTGGGGGACACTGAAGCTTTCTTT. Its translation: CAWSNLGDTEAFF.

The chain recombines TRBV7-6 with TRBJ2-7; TRBD2 aligns across 11 bases. Germline CDR1 is SGHVS and CDR2 is FNYEAQ. V lost 4 bases, J lost 3 bases, and 2 bases stayed unmatched. This CDR3 is 14 amino acids long. The CDR3 DNA is TGTGCCAGCAGCTCCACTAGCGGGAGCTACGAGCAGTACTTC. Protein sequence: CASSSTSGSYEQYF.

The chain uses TRBV2 and TRBJ1-2, with 7 bases matching TRBD1. The CDR3 runs to 14 residues. Germline CDR1 is SNHLY and CDR2 is FYNNEI. With V trimmed by 2 bases and J by 10 bases, 10 bases remained unmatched. This chain's CDR3 is CASSEFTSGTDYTF. The CDR3 nucleotides are TGTGCCAGCAGTGAATTTACGTCAGGGACAGACTACACCTTC.

The chain uses TRBV19 and TRBJ1-2; 9 bases fit TRBD1. The CDR3 covers 15 residues. V lost 5 bases and J lost 7; bases outside the gene matches: 11. Germline V gene data show CDR1 as LNHDA and CDR2 as SQIVND (reference sequence). In DNA, the CDR3 is TGTGCCAGTAGTTCATCCGGGACAGGGCTCGGTGGCTACACCTTC. Translated, it gives CASSSSGTGLGGYTF. Supplemented by reference TRBV19 and TRBJ1-2, the full variable domain reads DGGITQSPKYLFRKEGQNVTLSCEQNLNHDAMYWYRQDPGQGLRLIYYSQIVNDFQKGDIAEGYSVSREKKESFPLTVTSAQKNPTAFYLCASSSSGTGLGGYTFGSGTRLTVV.

This chain uses TRBV2 with TRBJ1-5; 7 positions agree with TRBD1. CDR1 is SNHLY and CDR2 is FYNNEI in the germline V gene. This CDR3 comprises 12 residues. J was trimmed by 7 bases and V by 6 bases; bases with no gene match: 3. The CDR3: CASSQGGQPQHF. The CDR3 DNA sequence: TGTGCCAGCAGCCAAGGGGGCCAGCCCCAGCATTTT.

This chain joins TRBV9 and TRBJ2-1; 11 nucleotides match TRBD2. CDR1 and CDR2 (germline): SGDLS, YYNGEE. CDR3 length: 15 residues. V shed 3 bases, J shed 5 bases, and the junction held 4 bases outside the gene matches. CDR3 bases: TGTGCCAGCAGCGCGACTAGCGGGACCCACAATGAGCAGTTCTTC. It encodes CASSATSGTHNEQFF.

The chain joins TRBV15 to TRBJ2-5; D ambiguous. Looked up from germline, CDR1 is LNHNV and CDR2 is YYDKDF (reference sequence). This CDR3 region has 13 residues. Between the trimmed V and J ends, which lost 0 bases and 2 bases, there was a span of 4 bases. The CDR3 is CATSRDLQETQYF. The CDR3 DNA is TGTGCCACCAGCAGAGATCTACAAGAGACCCAGTACTTC.

The chain is built from TRBV6-5 and TRBJ1-2, with TRBD1 as a possible D gene (6 bases). Germline loops: CDR1 MNHEY, CDR2 SVGAGI. The CDR3 totals 15 residues. The V and J ends lost 6 bases and 2 bases respectively, with 16 bases between them. The CDR3 protein is CASRSGAFENYGYTF. As DNA, the CDR3 is TGTGCCAGCAGATCGGGGGCGTTTGAAAACTATGGCTACACCTTC.

The genes are TRBV5-6 and TRBJ2-7, with D perhaps matching TRBD2 (5 bases). This CDR3 comprises 14 residues. Germline-derived CDR1 and CDR2 are SGHDT and YYEEEE. Deletions cut 0 bases from V and 3 bases from J, with 10 bases between. CDR3: CASSLGAGLYEQYV. The CDR3 DNA reads as TGTGCCAGCAGCTTGGGTGCGGGTCTCTACGAGCAGTACGTC.

The chain joins TRBV24-1 to TRBJ1-3; 9 nucleotides align to TRBD1. The CDR3 is made up of 16 amino acids. V shed 4 bases, J shed 4 bases, and the junction held 7 bases outside the gene matches. Per germline, CDR1 KGHDR and CDR2 SFDVKD. DNA of the CDR3: TGTGCCACCAGTGACGGAGGGACAGGGAGAGGAAACACCATATATTTT. Translating gives CATSDGGTGRGNTIYF.

The chain couples TRBV5-6 to TRBJ2-3, with 9 bases lining up with TRBD2. The CDR3 sequence is 14 residues long. V shed 7 bases and J 0 bases; nucleotides not matched to a gene: 3. The V gene's germline CDR1 is SGHDT and CDR2 YYEEEE. This chain's CDR3 is CASVLAGSTDTQYF. The CDR3 DNA reads as TGTGCCAGCGTTCTAGCGGGGAGCACAGATACGCAGTATTTT. Full variable domain (missing parts from reference TRBV5-6 and TRBJ2-3): DAGVTQSPTHLIKTRGQQVTLRCSPKSGHDTVSWYQQALGQGPQFIFQYYEEEERQRGNFPDRFSGHQFPNYSSELNVNALLLGDSALYLCASVLAGSTDTQYFGPGTRLTVL.

The rearrangement joins TRBV6-5 to TRBJ1-5; 9 bases agree with TRBD1. V shed 2 bases, J shed 3 bases, and the junction held 2 bases outside the gene matches. Germline V gene lookup returns CDR1 MNHEY and CDR2 SVGAGI. The CDR3 extends over 15 amino acids. The CDR3 sequence: CASSYTGGNNQPQHF. Written as DNA, the CDR3 is TGTGCCAGCAGTTACACAGGGGGCAACAATCAGCCCCAGCATTTT.

This chain's CDR3 is CACSRLGTYGYTF. The CDR3 DNA is TGTGCCTGTTCGCGGCTTGGTACCTATGGCTACACCTTC. The chain recombines TRBV30 with TRBJ1-2; D is uncertain. The germline V gene encodes CDR1 GTSNPN and CDR2 SVGIG (reference sequence). V lost 6 bases and J lost 4, with 15 bases in between. This CDR3 spans 13 amino acids.